This is a list of T cell receptor beta chains from one sample in a study of shared clonotypes between healthy human individuals. Measured with immunoSEQ multiplex PCR; TCRdb has only the in-frame clones, and not every one. The data hold millions of clones, with more than 90% observed a single time. The sample consisted of naive CD4+ T cells sorted from blood. The receptors were sampled from a man younger than 30 in good health. CDR3s include the opening cysteine and the closing phenylalanine or tryptophan. The order of the fields is clone size, V gene, D gene, J gene, CDR3 DNA, CDR3 protein. A D gene is named only where the DNA matches it firmly. Some rows have no size entry. The others give once, few or many, or a class for an expanded clone.

once	TRBV19	NA	TRBJ2-2	TGTGCCAGTAGTAATGGCCGATTGGGGGATACCGGGGAGCTGTTTTTT	CASSNGRLGDTGELFF
NA	TRBV2	TRBD1	TRBJ1-3	TGTGCCAGCGGACAGGGCCGAGGGGGAAACACCATATATTTT	CASGQGRGGNTIYF
NA	TRBV9	TRBD2	TRBJ2-2	TGTGCCAGCAGCGTAGGCACTAGCGGGATCACCGGGGAGCTGTTTTTT	CASSVGTSGITGELFF
few	TRBV2	NA	TRBJ1-5	TGTGCCAGCAGCGGTGACAGCAATCAGCCCCAGCATTTT	CASSGDSNQPQHF
NA	TRBV29-1	NA	TRBJ2-1	TGCAGCGCCCTCCGGGACCAGTCTTATGAGCAGTTCTTC	CSALRDQSYEQFF
NA	TRBV30	TRBD2	TRBJ2-1	TGTGCCTGGAGACTAGCGGGGGATCCGAGCTCCTACAATGAGCAGTTCTTC	CAWRLAGDPSSYNEQFF
NA	TRBV19	NA	TRBJ1-1	TGTGCCAAGGGGGGCGTATGCGGGAACACTGAAGCTTTCTTT	CAKGGVCGNTEAFF
NA	TRBV28	TRBD1	TRBJ1-2	TGTGCCAGCAACACGGGACAGAACTATGGCTACACCTTC	CASNTGQNYGYTF
NA	TRBV7-2	TRBD1	TRBJ2-2	TGTGCCAGCAGCCCAGGGGACAGGTTGACCGGGGAGCTGTTTTTT	CASSPGDRLTGELFF
NA	TRBV5-1	NA	TRBJ2-7	TGCGCCAGCAGCTTGGGGGCAGGGGTATACTCCTACGAGCAGTACTTC	CASSLGAGVYSYEQYF
few	TRBV30	NA	TRBJ1-1	TGTGCCTGGAGTCGAGGGGGGAACACTGAAGCTTTCTTT	CAWSRGGNTEAFF
once	TRBV7-9	TRBD1	TRBJ2-7	TGTGCCAGCAGCTTCCGGGACAGGAACTACGAGCAGTACTTC	CASSFRDRNYEQYF
NA	TRBV11-2	NA	TRBJ2-7	TGTGCCAGCAGCTCCACGGGCTTCCCCACCTACGAGCAGTACTTC	CASSSTGFPTYEQYF
NA	TRBV5-1	NA	TRBJ2-1	TGCGCCAGCAGCTTGGATGCGGGCTACAATGAGCAGTTCTTC	CASSLDAGYNEQFF
NA	TRBV18	NA	TRBJ2-3	TGTGCCAGCTCACCCGGGAACTCCGGTACGCAGTATTTT	CASSPGNSGTQYF
NA	TRBV5-1	TRBD2	TRBJ2-3	TGCGCCAGCAGCTCCGGGACTAGCGGGTCGGATACGCAGTATTTT	CASSSGTSGSDTQYF
NA	TRBV5-1	NA	TRBJ2-3	TGCGCCAGCAGCTTGGAGAGTTTCACAGATACGCAGTATTTT	CASSLESFTDTQYF
NA	TRBV5-5	NA	TRBJ2-2	TGTGCCAGCAGCTTGTTCGCTGGAATGAACACCGGGGAGCTGTTTTTT	CASSLFAGMNTGELFF
NA	TRBV28	NA	TRBJ1-1	TGTGCCACCTGGGGTGTTGCTGAAGCTTTCTTT	CATWGVAEAFF
NA	TRBV7-8	NA	TRBJ2-7	TGTGCCAGCAGCCCGCGAGCGTCAGGCATTCCGGGCGAGCAGTACTTC	CASSPRASGIPGEQYF
NA	TRBV6-1	NA	TRBJ2-7	TGTGCCAGCAGTGCCCCCGGGACACTAACCTCCTACGAGCAGTACTTC	CASSAPGTLTSYEQYF
NA	TRBV6-1	NA	TRBJ2-7	TGTGCCAGCAGTGAATCCCTCGGCGAGCAGTACTTC	CASSESLGEQYF
NA	TRBV6-6	NA	TRBJ1-5	TGTGCCAGCAGCCCGGGGGGTAATCAGCCCCAGCATTTT	CASSPGGNQPQHF
NA	TRBV28	NA	TRBJ1-1	TGTGCCAGCACCGAAAGAACGATCAGGGGAACTGAAGCTTTCTTT	CASTERTIRGTEAFF
NA	TRBV5-4	NA	TRBJ1-1	TGTGCCAGCAGCTTTCAGGGGCGGAACACTGAAGCTTTCTTT	CASSFQGRNTEAFF
NA	TRBV27	NA	TRBJ2-7	TGTGCCACCAAGAGTAGCGGACATAACTCCTACGAGCAGTACTTC	CATKSSGHNSYEQYF
NA	TRBV5-1	NA	TRBJ2-7	TGCGCCAGCAGCTCGGTAAAACTCAGGGTGCCCTTCTACGAGCAGTACTTC	CASSSVKLRVPFYEQYF
NA	TRBV6-1	NA	TRBJ1-2	TGTGCCAGCAGTGAATGGCGGGTTAACTATGGCTACACCTTC	CASSEWRVNYGYTF
NA	TRBV19	NA	TRBJ2-2	TGTGCCAGTAGTATAACCCCCCCGCGGGCCGGGGAGCTGTTTTTT	CASSITPPRAGELFF
NA	TRBV13	TRBD1	TRBJ1-3	TGTGCCAGCAGCCGGGGACAGATCTTGACTGGAAACACCATATATTTT	CASSRGQILTGNTIYF
NA	TRBV6-1	NA	TRBJ2-1	TGTGCCAGCAGTGATCGGGAGTACAATGAGCAGTTCTTC	CASSDREYNEQFF
NA	TRBV11-3	NA	TRBJ1-5	TGTGCCAGCAGCTTAAAGATTACCGATCAGGGGAAGGGCAATCAGCCCCAGCATTTT	CASSLKITDQGKGNQPQHF
NA	TRBV28	NA	TRBJ1-5	TGTGCCAGCAGTATAGGGGGGAGCGGTCAGCCCCAGCATTTT	CASSIGGSGQPQHF
NA	TRBV19	NA	TRBJ2-2	TGTGCCAGTAGTTCGTTCCAGTCGGGAATGAACACCGGGGAGCTGTTTTTT	CASSSFQSGMNTGELFF
NA	TRBV19	NA	TRBJ2-2	TGTGCCAGTAGTGCTGGGGCGGGGACCGGGGAGCTGTTTTTT	CASSAGAGTGELFF
NA	TRBV23-1	NA	TRBJ1-6	TGCGCCAGCCCGGGACGGTTATCACCCCTCCACTTT	CASPGRLSPLHF
few	TRBV10-3	NA	TRBJ2-7	TGTGCCATCAGTGAGTCCCCAGGAGTCTACGAGCAGTACTTC	CAISESPGVYEQYF
NA	TRBV6-5	TRBD1	TRBJ2-7	TGTGCCAGCAGTCGGACAGGGGGCAGCTCCTACGAGCAGTACTTC	CASSRTGGSSYEQYF
few	TRBV2	NA	TRBJ1-2	TGTGCCAGCAGTGAGGCCGCAGGGTTCCCCACCTTC	CASSEAAGFPTF
NA	TRBV20-1	NA	TRBJ1-2	TGCAGTGCCATCGACGGCTATGGCTACACCTTC	CSAIDGYGYTF
once	TRBV7-8	TRBD1	TRBJ1-2	TGTGCCAGCAGCCCTAGGACAGGGGGCACGAACTATGGCTACACCTTC	CASSPRTGGTNYGYTF
NA	TRBV7-2	NA	TRBJ2-7	TGTGCCAGCAGCTTAGCGGGGGACTTGAACTACGAGCAGTACTTC	CASSLAGDLNYEQYF
NA	TRBV5-1	NA	TRBJ1-1	TGCGCCAGCAGCTTCGCAGGGATTGGGACTGAAGCTTTCTTT	CASSFAGIGTEAFF
NA	TRBV30	NA	TRBJ1-5	TGTGCCTGGAGTCAGAGGACGGATCAGCCCCAGCATTTT	CAWSQRTDQPQHF
once	TRBV7-2	NA	TRBJ1-2	TGTGCCAGCAGCTTAGTCGGGCAGGCTAACTATGGCTACACCTTC	CASSLVGQANYGYTF
NA	TRBV18	NA	TRBJ1-6	TGTGCCAGCTCACCCGAGGTCCCGAACCGTAATTCACCCCTCCACTTT	CASSPEVPNRNSPLHF
NA	TRBV4-2	NA	TRBJ2-3	TGTGCCAGCAGCCAAGATTATCGGACAACAGGGATAGCAGATACGCAGTATTTT	CASSQDYRTTGIADTQYF
NA	TRBV5-1	NA	TRBJ2-3	TGCGCCAGCAGCTTGGAAGGCCAAACAGATACGCAGTATTTT	CASSLEGQTDTQYF
NA	TRBV21-1	NA	TRBJ1-6	TGTGCCAGCAGCATCCGGAGGCGGGCAGGGAATTCACCCCTCCACTTT	CASSIRRRAGNSPLHF
NA	TRBV4-1	TRBD1	TRBJ1-1	TGCGCCAGCAGCCAAGTGGGACAGGGTATTACTGAAGCTTTCTTT	CASSQVGQGITEAFF
NA	TRBV30	NA	TRBJ2-6	TGTGCCTGGAGTCTCGAACTTTACGCTGGGGCCAACGTCCTGACTTTC	CAWSLELYAGANVLTF
NA	TRBV6-1	NA	TRBJ2-1	TGTGCCAGCAGCTCGCCATCGAATGGCAATGAGCAGTTCTTC	CASSSPSNGNEQFF
NA	TRBV18	TRBD1	TRBJ2-1	TGTGCCAGCTCACCGCAGGGACAGAACAATGAGCAGTTCTTC	CASSPQGQNNEQFF